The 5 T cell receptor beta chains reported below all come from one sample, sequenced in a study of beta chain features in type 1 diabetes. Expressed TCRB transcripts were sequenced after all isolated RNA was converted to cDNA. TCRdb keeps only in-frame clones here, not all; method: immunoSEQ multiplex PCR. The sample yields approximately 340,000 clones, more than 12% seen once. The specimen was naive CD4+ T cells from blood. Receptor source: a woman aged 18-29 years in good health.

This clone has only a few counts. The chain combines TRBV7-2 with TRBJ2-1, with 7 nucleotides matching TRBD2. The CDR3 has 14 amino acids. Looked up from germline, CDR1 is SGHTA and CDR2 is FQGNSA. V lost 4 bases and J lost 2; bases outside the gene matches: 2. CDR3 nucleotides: TGTGCCAGCAGCTATGGACTAGCCTACAATGAGCAGTTCTTC. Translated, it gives CASSYGLAYNEQFF.

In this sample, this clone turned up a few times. CDR3 bases: TGTGCCTGGAGTGTACAAGGAGTGAACACTGAAGCTTTCTTT. It yields the protein CAWSVQGVNTEAFF. The rearrangement joins TRBV30 to TRBJ1-1; D uncertain. CDR1 is GTSNPN, CDR2 SVGIG, per germline (reference sequence). The V and J ends lost 0 bases and 0 bases respectively, with 8 bases between them. This CDR3 contains 14 residues. The full variable domain, its missing parts supplied by reference TRBV30 and TRBJ1-1, is SQTIHQWPATLVQPVGSPLSLECTVEGTSNPNLYWYRQAAGRGLQLLFYSVGIGQISSEVPQNLSASRPQDRQFILSSKKLLLSDSGFYLCAWSVQGVNTEAFFGQGTRLTVV.

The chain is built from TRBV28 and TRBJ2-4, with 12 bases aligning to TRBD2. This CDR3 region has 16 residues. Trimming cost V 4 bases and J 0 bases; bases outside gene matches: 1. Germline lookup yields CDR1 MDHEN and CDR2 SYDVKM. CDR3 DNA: TGTGCCAGCAGTTCTAGCGGGAGGGTAGCCAAAAACATTCAGTACTTC. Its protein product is CASSSSGRVAKNIQYF.

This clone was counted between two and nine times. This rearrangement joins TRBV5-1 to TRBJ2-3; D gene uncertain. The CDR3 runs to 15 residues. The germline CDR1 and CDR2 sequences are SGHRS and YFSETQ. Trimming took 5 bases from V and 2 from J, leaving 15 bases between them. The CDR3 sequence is CASRADGEPTDTQYF. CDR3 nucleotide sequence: TGCGCCAGCAGGGCTGATGGAGAGCCCACAGATACGCAGTATTTT.

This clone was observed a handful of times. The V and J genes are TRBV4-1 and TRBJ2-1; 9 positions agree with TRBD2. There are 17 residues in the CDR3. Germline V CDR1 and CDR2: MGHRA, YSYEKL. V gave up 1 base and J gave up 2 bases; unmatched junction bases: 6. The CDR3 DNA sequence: TGCGCCAGCAGCCAAGCCAAGGCGGGAGGGGCCTACAATGAGCAGTTCTTC. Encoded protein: CASSQAKAGGAYNEQFF.